This T cell receptor beta chain was sequenced in a study of blood T cell repertoires in COVID-19. Study at large: PBMCs, B-cell-depleted T cells, or T cells provided the cDNA or gDNA that made up the material.

One Seattle source followed patients from active infection through their disease course. The assay was immunoSEQ multiplex PCR, and TCRdb's table has in-frame clones only and misses some. The sample lists 150,000 to 200,000 clones; more than 75% were seen once. CDR3 length: 16 amino acids. Germline V gene data show CDR1 as KGHSH and CDR2 as LQKENI. Trimming cost V 0 bases and J 4 bases, with 13 bases left between them. The V and J genes are TRBV18 and TRBJ1-3; D possibly corresponds to TRBD1 (5 bases). The source material was peripheral blood. This TCR was recovered from a man between 60 and 70 years old with COVID-19, enrolled during active disease. The chain's CDR3 is CASSPPGGIPGNTIYF. The CDR3, as DNA: TGTGCCAGCTCACCACCGGGGGGAATTCCGGGAAACACCATATATTTT.